What follows describes a single TCR beta chain. Its cognate antigen is unknown. The study ran its PCR with 60 Vbeta and 13 Jbeta primers. The method was immunoSEQ multiplex PCR; TCRdb's version includes in-frame clones alone and lacks a portion of them. The repertoire includes over 110,000 clones, around 80% of them detected once, and around 8.8% sits in the top ten. The record originates from a study of cytomegalovirus exposure and HLA in healthy donors. Whole-study results and caveats: Sequencing probably produced one cluster of sequence variants that were highly shared. For presence/absence analyses, sequencing depth was assumed to be roughly uniform across donors.

The CDR3 is made up of 14 amino acids. Trimming removed 4 bases from V and 3 bases from J, with 10 bases in between. CDR1 MDHEN and CDR2 SYDVKM come from the germline V gene. Sequenced: PBMCs. This TCR came from a woman in her sixties or seventies in good health and CMV-seropositive. The chain carries TRBV28 and TRBJ1-5, with D perhaps TRBD1 (6 bases). This chain's CDR3 is CASSSNRDNQPQHF. The CDR3 DNA reads TGTGCCAGCAGTTCAAACAGGGACAATCAGCCCCAGCATTTT. Complete variable domain (other parts from reference TRBV28 and TRBJ1-5): DVKVTQSSRYLVKRTGEKVFLECVQDMDHENMFWYRQDPGLGLRLIYFSYDVKMKEKGDIPEGYSVSREKKERFSLILESASTNQTSMYLCASSSNRDNQPQHFGDGTRLSIL.